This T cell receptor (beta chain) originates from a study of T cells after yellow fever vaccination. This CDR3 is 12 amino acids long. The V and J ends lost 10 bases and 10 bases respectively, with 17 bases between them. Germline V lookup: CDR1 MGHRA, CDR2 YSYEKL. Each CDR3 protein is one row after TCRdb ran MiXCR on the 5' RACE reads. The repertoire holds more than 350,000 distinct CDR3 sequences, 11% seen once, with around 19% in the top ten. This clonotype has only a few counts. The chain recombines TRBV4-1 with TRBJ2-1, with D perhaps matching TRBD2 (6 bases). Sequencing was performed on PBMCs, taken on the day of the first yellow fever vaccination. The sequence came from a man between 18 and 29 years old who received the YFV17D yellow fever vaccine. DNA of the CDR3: TGCGCCACCTCCGTGGCGGGGAGGGAGCAGTTCTTC. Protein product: CATSVAGREQFF.